This T cell receptor (beta chain) was identified in a study of radiotherapy plus CTLA-4 blockade in lung cancer. Study in general: Objective response was observed in more than 15% of patients, and disease control in 30% to 40%.

Profiling relied on immunoSEQ multiplex PCR, and the TCRdb table lists in-frame clones only, not all of them. The profile covers about 87,000 clones, with 70% to 90% appearing a single time and 16% taken by the ten largest. Details on this clone: Its target is unknown.

Study-wide results and caveats: Researchers report tumor-derived TCR clones expanding in blood after radiotherapy plus ipilimumab.

Between the trimmed V and J ends, which lost 6 bases and 3 bases, there was a span of 12 bases. This CDR3 region has 13 residues. Germline V lookup: CDR1 ENHRY, CDR2 SYGVKD. This chain uses TRBV10-3 with TRBJ2-7; D not certain. This TCR was recovered from a human donor with non-small cell lung cancer that progressed on radiotherapy plus ipilimumab. The sequencing here drew on peripheral blood, taken from a patient treated with radiotherapy plus ipilimumab. The CDR3 DNA sequence: TGTGCCATCAGCGCGAAAATTCACTACGAGCAGTACTTC. It yields the protein CAISAKIHYEQYF.